Shown below are 31 T cell receptor beta chains from a single sample sequenced in a study of T cell repertoires in aging, cancer and after chemotherapy. Amplification of TCR beta used genomic DNA extracted from peripheral blood. Rearranged V-D-J TRB sequences were amplified with a mixed TRB-A/B primer pool. Each CDR3 protein is one row after TCRdb ran MiXCR on the multiplex PCR reads. Among 3,000 or so distinct CDR3 sequences listed, 20% to 25% were seen once. Sequencing was performed on blood. These receptors were collected from a human donor with a solid tumor.

The genes are TRBV11-3 and TRBJ1-2; 12 nucleotides match TRBD1. Germline trimming cut 4 bases from V and 4 bases from J; bases unmatched to any gene: 4. Germline V lookup: CDR1 SGHNT, CDR2 YENEEA. CDR3 size: 15 residues. CDR3 protein: CASSSGTGGVYGYTF. The DNA for the CDR3 is TGTGCCAGCAGCTCGGGGACAGGGGGCGTCTATGGCTACACCTTC.

This chain uses TRBV14 with TRBJ2-7, with a possible D match to TRBD1 (6 bases). Germline loops: CDR1 SGHDN, CDR2 FVKESK. V was trimmed by 0 bases and J by 6 bases, leaving 12 bases between them. The CDR3 has 14 amino acids. CDR3 in DNA: TGTGCCAGCAGCCAAGATCCCAGGGGCCGCGAGCAGTACTTC. As protein: CASSQDPRGREQYF.

In this sample, this clonotype turned up a few times. The chain employs TRBV6-2 or TRBV6-3 and TRBJ1-1; tentatively, D is TRBD1 (6 bases). V lost 6 bases and J lost 1, with 9 bases in between. The V gene's germline CDR1 is MNHEY and CDR2 SVGEGT. The CDR3 sequence is 13 residues long. CDR3 sequence (DNA): TGTGCCAGCAGCACGACAGGGAACACTGAAGCTTTCTTT. Translation gives CASSTTGNTEAFF.

By sample share, this clonotype is large. The chain links TRBV7-2 to TRBJ1-2, with D unclear. Germline V gene data show CDR1 as SGHTA and CDR2 as FQGNSA. There are 13 residues in the CDR3. With 4 bases removed from V and 6 bases from J, the gap between germline ends came to 12 bases. The DNA for the CDR3 is TGTGCCAGCAGCTCCGGGTCCAAGGATGGCTACACCTTC. This sequence encodes CASSSGSKDGYTF.

This clonotype was counted between two and nine times. This chain links TRBV5-1 with TRBJ1-1, with D unclear. Germline lookup yields CDR1 SGHRS and CDR2 YFSETQ. CDR3 length: 12 residues. The V end was cut by 0 bases, the J end by 3 bases, with 3 bases between. The CDR3 coding sequence is TGCGCCAGCAGCTTGGGGGACACTGAAGCTTTCTTT. Protein sequence: CASSLGDTEAFF.

Within the sample, this clonotype is large. The DNA for the CDR3 is TGTGCCAGCAGTTACTCGATGGCCGGCTATGGCTACACCTTC. It yields the protein CASSYSMAGYGYTF. V gene TRBV6-5 combines with J gene TRBJ1-2; D ambiguous. V was trimmed by 0 bases and J by 4 bases, leaving 9 bases between them. The V gene's germline CDR1 is MNHEY and CDR2 SVGAGI. The CDR3 spans 14 residues.

The chain joins TRBV19 to TRBJ2-7; a possible D gene is TRBD2 (6 bases). Germline values: CDR1 LNHDA, CDR2 SQIVND (reference sequence). Trimming removed 7 bases from V and 1 base from J, with 20 bases in between. The CDR3 contains 16 residues. CDR3 region: CASTARGQGGSYEQYF. DNA of the CDR3: TGTGCCAGTACAGCCCGCGGGCAGGGAGGTTCCTACGAGCAGTACTTC.

This clonotype was seen more than once but under ten times. The chain joins TRBV7-2 to TRBJ1-2, with 7 bases identical to TRBD1. In germline, CDR1 is SGHTA, CDR2 FQGNSA. Germline trimming cut 2 bases from V and 5 bases from J; bases unmatched to any gene: 5. This CDR3 contains 14 residues. The CDR3 here is CASSLSGTAYGYTF. CDR3 DNA: TGTGCCAGCAGCTTATCCGGGACAGCTTATGGCTACACCTTC. Supplemented by reference TRBV7-2 and TRBJ1-2, the full variable domain reads GAGVSQSPSNKVTEKGKDVELRCDPISGHTALYWYRQSLGQGLEFLIYFQGNSAPDKSGLPSDRFSAERTGGSVSTLTIQRTQQEDSAVYLCASSLSGTAYGYTFGSGTRLTVV.

This clonotype has just a few counts. The gene calls are TRBV6-2 or TRBV6-3 and TRBJ1-1, with 7 bases matching TRBD1. In germline, CDR1 is MNHEY, CDR2 SVGEGT. The CDR3 length is 12 residues. With 2 bases clipped from V and 6 bases from J, the junction kept 0 bases outside the gene matches. The CDR3 DNA follows: TGTGCCAGCAGTTACAGGGGGCCTGAAGCTTTCTTT. Residues: CASSYRGPEAFF.

This clonotype has a handful of counts. The rearrangement links TRBV7-3 to TRBJ1-1; D gene uncertain. CDR1 SGHTA and CDR2 FQGTGA come from the germline V gene. V lost 5 bases, J lost 2 bases, and 12 bases lay in between. The CDR3 sequence is 14 residues long. CDR3 sequence (DNA): TGTGCCAGCAGCCTGAGGACTGGAAACACTGAAGCTTTCTTT. Its protein product is CASSLRTGNTEAFF.

There are a few counts of this clonotype. The CDR3 nucleotides read TGCAGTGCTAGTGTGGGTTGGGGCAATGAGCAGTTCTTC. Its translation is CSASVGWGNEQFF. V gene TRBV20-1 combines with J gene TRBJ2-1; D call uncertain. The CDR3 spans 13 residues. Trimming removed 3 bases from V and 6 bases from J, with 12 bases in between. In germline, CDR1 is DFQATT, CDR2 SNEGSKA (reference sequence).

The rearrangement joins TRBV7-9 to TRBJ1-4; D is possibly TRBD1 (6 bases). The V gene's germline CDR1 is SEHNR and CDR2 FQNEAQ (reference sequence). The CDR3 loop spans 15 amino acids. V gave up 5 bases and J gave up 5 bases, with 15 bases separating them. CDR3 residues: CASSQPTGENEKLFF. The CDR3 region has the DNA TGTGCCAGCAGCCAACCGACAGGAGAAAATGAAAAACTGTTTTTT.

CDR3 coding DNA: TGCAGTGCTGTGGGACTTAACCAAGAGACCCAGTACTTC. It encodes CSAVGLNQETQYF. This chain uses TRBV20-1 with TRBJ2-5; tentatively, D is TRBD2 (6 bases). CDR3 length: 13 amino acids. Trimming shortened V by 5 bases and J by 0 bases, and 10 bases separated the two germline ends. Germline V CDR1 and CDR2: DFQATT, SNEGSKA (reference sequence).

The rearrangement joins TRBV19 to TRBJ1-5; TRBD1 matches 9 bases. After removal of 5 bases from V and 7 bases from J, the junction contained 9 bases not matched to a gene. Germline V CDR1 and CDR2: LNHDA, SQIVND (reference sequence). This CDR3 contains 15 residues. The CDR3 DNA is TGTGCCAGTAGTGCCCTACAGGGGGCGAAACAGCCCCAGCATTTT. This codes for CASSALQGAKQPQHF.

The chain has TRBV6-2 or TRBV6-3 and TRBJ2-7; D remains unclear. CDR1 is MNHEY and CDR2 is SVGEGT in the germline V gene. The CDR3 has 14 residues. Trimming stripped 2 bases from V and 2 bases from J, with 10 bases between. The CDR3 DNA reads as TGTGCCAGCAGTTACCTCCGGGTACCCTACGAGCAGTACTTC. This translates into CASSYLRVPYEQYF.

This clonotype occurred a few times. The chain uses TRBV20-1 and TRBJ2-1; D is possibly TRBD1 or TRBD2 (6 bases each). The germline V gene has CDR1 DFQATT and CDR2 SNEGSKA (reference sequence). V lost 5 bases to trimming and J lost 8 bases, with 16 bases between them. The CDR3 spans 13 residues. CDR3 amino acids: CSAGTSPSDEQFF. The CDR3 bases are TGCAGTGCTGGGACATCCCCTAGCGATGAGCAGTTCTTC.

This sequence joins TRBV6-1 and TRBJ2-2; 8 bases are a match to TRBD1. The CDR3 spans 14 residues. J was trimmed by 4 bases and V by 6 bases; bases with no gene match: 4. CDR1 and CDR2 (germline): MNHNS, SASEGT. Here the CDR3 reads CASSGTGGTGELFF. Here the CDR3 DNA reads TGTGCCAGCAGCGGGACAGGAGGCACCGGGGAGCTGTTTTTT.

The genes are TRBV6-2 or TRBV6-3 and TRBJ1-2; TRBD1 agrees at 9 bases. The CDR3 sequence is 14 residues long. The germline CDR1 and CDR2 sequences are MNHEY and SVGEGT. Trimming cost V 7 bases and J 4 bases; bases outside gene matches: 7. In DNA form, the CDR3 reads TGTGCCAGCACCACAGGGGGCCGCGGCTATGGCTACACCTTC. Translated, it gives CASTTGGRGYGYTF.

DNA for the CDR3: TGTGCCAGTAGTCCTGGGGGAGGGATTAACACTGAAGCTTTCTTT. This gives the protein CASSPGGGINTEAFF. The chain employs TRBV19 and TRBJ1-1; TRBD1 might be the D (5 bases). V lost 5 bases to trimming and J lost 2 bases, with 15 bases between them. Germline lookup yields CDR1 LNHDA and CDR2 SQIVND (reference sequence). The CDR3 totals 15 residues.

This clonotype is medium-sized in the sample. CDR3 nucleotides: TGTGCCAGCAGCTCCCGGACTAGCGGGATGGGCGAGCAGTACTTC. The encoded protein is CASSSRTSGMGEQYF. The chain employs TRBV7-2 and TRBJ2-7, with 12 positions matching TRBD2. The germline V gene has CDR1 SGHTA and CDR2 FQGNSA. The V and J ends lost 4 bases and 6 bases, in that order; junction bases with no gene match: 7. The CDR3 sequence is 15 residues long.

This clonotype was recorded a few times. V gene TRBV20-1 combines with J gene TRBJ2-1, with a possible D match to TRBD1 (6 bases). V was pared by 5 bases and J by 6 bases, with 14 bases between. CDR3 length equals 13 residues. Germline V gives CDR1 DFQATT, CDR2 SNEGSKA (reference sequence). CDR3 sequence reads: CSAGPSTGNEQFF. The DNA for the CDR3 is TGCAGTGCTGGCCCCTCGACAGGCAATGAGCAGTTCTTC.

In its sample, this clonotype ranks as medium-sized. This rearrangement joins TRBV5-6 to TRBJ2-2; perhaps D is TRBD1 or TRBD2 (5 bases each). CDR3 length equals 12 residues. CDR1 and CDR2 from the germline V gene are SGHDT and YYEEEE. V dropped 7 bases and J dropped 6 bases, with 10 bases sitting between them. CDR3 residues: CASEGFAGELFF. CDR3 nucleotides: TGTGCCAGCGAGGGGTTCGCCGGGGAGCTGTTTTTT.

This chain joins TRBV19 and TRBJ1-4, with 7 bases aligning to TRBD1. The CDR3 sequence is 18 residues long. The junction had 11 bases not matched to a gene; V was cut back by 2 bases and J by 2 bases. CDR1 LNHDA and CDR2 SQIVND come from the germline V gene (reference sequence). The CDR3 nucleotides read TGTGCCAGTAGTATACAAGGACAGGCCCTTGCCACTAATGAAAAACTGTTTTTT. Translation: CASSIQGQALATNEKLFF.

This chain uses TRBV6-1 with TRBJ1-5; a weak D match, TRBD1 (5 bases). Per the germline V gene, CDR1 is MNHNS and CDR2 is SASEGT. V was trimmed by 2 bases and J by 7 bases, leaving 9 bases between them. There are 13 residues in the CDR3. The CDR3 region has the DNA TGTGCCAGCAGTGAATATCGGGACCAGCCCCAGCATTTT. It yields the protein CASSEYRDQPQHF.

This chain links TRBV25-1 with TRBJ1-2; D perhaps matches TRBD1 (5 bases). Trimming took 4 bases from V and 4 from J, leaving 13 bases between them. CDR1 and CDR2 from the germline V gene are MGHDK and SYGVNS. This CDR3 comprises 14 residues. The CDR3 is CASSGWDGTYGYTF. DNA of the CDR3: TGTGCCAGCAGTGGTTGGGACGGGACCTATGGCTACACCTTC.

Judged by abundance, this clonotype is medium-sized. The V and J genes are TRBV6-5 and TRBJ2-1; the match to TRBD1 covers 7 bases. The trim removed 6 bases at V and 2 bases at J, leaving 4 bases unmatched. The CDR3 length is 14 residues. Per the germline V gene, CDR1 is MNHEY and CDR2 is SVGAGI. DNA of the CDR3: TGTGCCAGCAGACCGACAGGGACCTACAATGAGCAGTTCTTC. It yields the protein CASRPTGTYNEQFF.

The sample holds a few counts of this clonotype. This sequence joins TRBV6-5 and TRBJ1-1; D is possibly TRBD1 (5 bases). V was pared by 6 bases and J by 5 bases, with 16 bases between. Germline CDR1 MNHEY, CDR2 SVGAGI. This CDR3 has 14 residues. The CDR3 spells CASSRLGAETEAFF. For the CDR3, the DNA is TGTGCCAGCAGCCGGCTCGGGGCTGAGACTGAAGCTTTCTTT.

This clonotype is termed large. This sequence joins TRBV29-1 and TRBJ1-1, with a possible D match to TRBD1 (5 bases). Trimming cost V 7 bases and J 4 bases, with 13 bases left between them. This CDR3 contains 12 residues. CDR1 is SQVTM, CDR2 ANQGSEA, per germline. CDR3 region: CSGRYGGTEAFF. CDR3 bases: TGCAGCGGACGATATGGGGGCACTGAAGCTTTCTTT.

The chain carries TRBV7-3 and TRBJ2-1, with 9 bases identical to TRBD1. The length of the CDR3 is 16 residues. J gave up 4 bases and V 3 bases, and 7 bases lay outside the gene matches. Looked up from germline, CDR1 is SGHTA and CDR2 is FQGTGA. This CDR3 is CASSFSPGQGYNEQFF. The CDR3 DNA reads TGTGCCAGCAGCTTCTCACCGGGACAGGGTTACAATGAGCAGTTCTTC.

The rearrangement links TRBV28 to TRBJ2-5; D uncertain. The CDR3 sequence is 13 residues long. V lost 2 bases to trimming and J lost 4 bases, with 8 bases between them. CDR1 MDHEN and CDR2 SYDVKM come from the germline V gene. The CDR3 reads CASSLGLRETQYF. The CDR3 region has the DNA TGTGCCAGCAGTTTAGGGTTGAGAGAGACCCAGTACTTC.

This clonotype was detected a few times. This chain uses TRBV7-2 with TRBJ2-7; 9 bases fit TRBD1. This CDR3 has 14 residues. V lost 1 base and J lost 7; bases outside the gene matches: 5. Germline loops: CDR1 SGHTA, CDR2 FQGNSA. This chain's CDR3 is CASSLEQGAGEQYF. CDR3 bases: TGTGCCAGCAGCTTAGAACAGGGGGCGGGGGAGCAGTACTTC.